This T cell receptor (beta chain) was sequenced during a study of response to subunit inactivated influenza vaccine. Findings and caveats of the study: Each seasonal influenza vaccination, the authors suggested, recruits few new T cells.

Turning to this clonotype: Its antigen is unknown.

Each CDR3 protein is one row after TCRdb ran MiXCR on the RT-PCR reads. This sample has about 520,000 distinct CDR3 sequences, with approximately 7.3% found just once. V shed 2 bases and J shed 3 bases, with 13 bases lying between them. CDR1 and CDR2 from the germline V gene are MGHRA and YSYEKL. This CDR3 is 15 amino acids long. V and J are TRBV4-1 and TRBJ1-2; D is uncertain. Sequenced here: PBMCs from blood, sampled around 25 months after vaccination. The source of this sequence is a man aged 45 to 70 who received an inactivated influenza vaccine. CDR3 residues: CASSQNLRADYGYTF. For the CDR3, the DNA is TGCGCCAGCAGCCAAAACCTCCGCGCAGACTATGGCTACACCTTC.